This T cell receptor beta chain is drawn from a study of blood T cell repertoires in COVID-19. Study at large: The origin of the acute and convalescent COVID-19 samples was the United States, Italy and Spain.

The CDR3 totals 15 residues. From germline, CDR1 is LNHDA and CDR2 SQIVND (reference sequence). V lost 7 bases and J 8 bases, leaving 23 bases between the germline ends. The data were produced by immunoSEQ multiplex PCR, yet TCRdb's version contains in-frame clones alone and is incomplete. The sample includes about 120,000 clones, around 83% of them seen just once. The genes are TRBV19 and TRBJ1-1; D not certain. This TCR was recovered from a woman aged 25-40 years who had recovered from COVID-19. The sample taken for sequencing was PBMCs or T cells enriched from blood (not recorded which). DNA for the CDR3: TGTGCCAGTAAATGGTCCCACCCCAGGAACTGGGAAGCTTTCTTT. Its protein product is CASKWSHPRNWEAFF. The whole variable domain, filled in from reference TRBV19 and TRBJ1-1, reads DGGITQSPKYLFRKEGQNVTLSCEQNLNHDAMYWYRQDPGQGLRLIYYSQIVNDFQKGDIAEGYSVSREKKESFPLTVTSAQKNPTAFYLCASKWSHPRNWEAFFGQGTRLTVV.